One T cell receptor (beta chain) is described in this entry. Its antigen is not known. Each CDR3 protein gets one entry after TCRdb re-called the reads with MiXCR. The data show approximately 390,000 distinct CDR3 sequences, with nearly 35% seen just once and roughly 14% held by the top ten. The sample originates from a study of T cell repertoires in cytomegalovirus infection. CDR3 length: 15 residues. The V segment lost 5 bases and the J segment 1 base; nucleotides outside the gene matches: 5. Per the germline V gene, CDR1 is MNHEY and CDR2 is SMNVEV (reference sequence). This TCR derives from a human donor in good health (CMV status not recorded). Some clones in this sample may be carry-over from other donors' samples. The chain links TRBV27 to TRBJ2-7; 10 bases fit TRBD2. This specimen consisted of cultured PBMCs, obtained from culture after CMV antigen stimulation. The DNA of the CDR3 is TGTGCCAGCAGTAACCCACTAGCGGGATCCTACGAGCAGTACTTC. Translation gives CASSNPLAGSYEQYF.